These 12 T cell receptor beta chains were all obtained from the same sample, sequenced in a study of tissue T cells after allogeneic stem cell transplantation. The repertoire was sequenced with immunoSEQ multiplex PCR; TCRdb's copy has only in-frame clones and lacks some. The sample consists of 8,900 or so clones, approximately 64% of them appearing once. The sample in question was tissue from the ileum, obtained at autopsy. The source is a woman aged 18-49 years with breast cancer.

The DNA of the CDR3 is TGTGCCAGCTCATCCCGACGGGACTCCTACGAGCAGTACTTC. It translates to CASSSRRDSYEQYF. This chain joins TRBV18 and TRBJ2-7; D perhaps matches TRBD2 (5 bases). CDR1 and CDR2 from the germline V gene are KGHSH and LQKENI. Deletions cut 5 bases from V and 0 bases from J, with 11 bases between. There are 14 residues in the CDR3.

This sequence joins TRBV5-4 and TRBJ2-1, with 16 positions matching TRBD2. The CDR3 extends over 14 amino acids. Germline CDR1 and CDR2: SGHNT and YYREEE (reference sequence). V shed 5 bases and J 15 bases; nucleotides not matched to a gene: 8. The CDR3 is CASRPGTSGGASFF. The CDR3 coding sequence is TGTGCCAGCAGGCCCGGGACTAGCGGGGGGGCTTCGTTCTTC. Looking up the rest from reference TRBV5-4 and TRBJ2-1 gives the full variable domain: ETGVTQSPTHLIKTRGQQVTLRCSSQSGHNTVSWYQQALGQGPQFIFQYYREEENGRGNFPPRFSGLQFPNYSSELNVNALELDDSALYLCASRPGTSGGASFFGPGTRLTVL.

The genes are TRBV5-4 and TRBJ1-1; D is uncertain. Trimming removed 5 bases from V and 5 bases from J, with 13 bases in between. CDR1 SGHNT and CDR2 YYREEE come from the germline V gene (reference sequence). The CDR3 is 13 residues long. The CDR3 sequence: CASRSPLRTEAFF. The CDR3 coding sequence is TGTGCCAGCAGGTCCCCATTGCGGACTGAAGCTTTCTTT.

This chain joins TRBV30 and TRBJ2-3; perhaps TRBD2 as D (6 bases). From germline, CDR1 is GTSNPN and CDR2 SVGIG (reference sequence). The CDR3 has 17 residues. Trimming removed 3 bases from V and 1 base from J, with 20 bases in between. The CDR3 DNA is TGTGCCTGGAGCCAACCCGTGACTAGTGTCGGCACAGATACGCAGTATTTT. Translation: CAWSQPVTSVGTDTQYF. Supplemented by reference TRBV30 and TRBJ2-3, the full variable domain reads SQTIHQWPATLVQPVGSPLSLECTVEGTSNPNLYWYRQAAGRGLQLLFYSVGIGQISSEVPQNLSASRPQDRQFILSSKKLLLSDSGFYLCAWSQPVTSVGTDTQYFGPGTRLTVL.

Within the sample, this clone is medium-sized. The rearrangement joins TRBV4-3 to TRBJ2-7, with D maybe TRBD2 (6 bases). The ends were cut back, 0 bases at V and 5 bases at J, with 11 bases in the middle. CDR3 length: 14 residues. The V gene's germline CDR1 is LGHNA and CDR2 YSLEER. CDR3 protein: CASSQDWRGHEQYF. The CDR3 nucleotides are TGCGCCAGCAGCCAAGATTGGAGGGGCCACGAGCAGTACTTC.

V usage is TRBV11-2 and J usage is TRBJ2-7; D is perhaps TRBD1 or TRBD2 (5 bases each). The germline CDR1 and CDR2 sequences are SGHAT and FQNNGV. The CDR3 is 13 amino acids. The V and J ends lost 1 base and 2 bases respectively, with 6 bases between them. The CDR3 is CASSLVGAYEQYF. CDR3 DNA sequence: TGTGCCAGCAGCTTAGTGGGGGCCTACGAGCAGTACTTC.

This clone has only a few counts. The chain has TRBV10-3 and TRBJ2-1; 9 nucleotides line up with TRBD2. Looked up from germline, CDR1 is ENHRY and CDR2 is SYGVKD. This CDR3 contains 15 residues. J gave up 5 bases and V 8 bases, and 10 bases lay outside the gene matches. The CDR3 DNA reads TGTGCCATCGGGGAAGCGGGAGGAGGGGACAATGAGCAGTTCTTC. Residues: CAIGEAGGGDNEQFF.

This clone was seen more than once but under ten times. The V gene is TRBV7-9, the J gene TRBJ2-2, with D uncertain. Germline V gives CDR1 SEHNR, CDR2 FQNEAQ (reference sequence). This CDR3 is 15 amino acids long. V was clipped by 6 bases and J by 6 bases, with 17 bases between them. The CDR3 protein is CASSQAGFVSGELFF. CDR3 nucleotide sequence: TGTGCCAGCAGTCAAGCTGGGTTTGTCTCCGGGGAGCTGTTTTTT.

In this sample, this clone turned up a few times. Other DNA sequences of this sample code for an identical CDR3. This sequence joins TRBV7-2 and TRBJ2-7; D gene unclear. Germline-derived CDR1 and CDR2 are SGHTA and FQGNSA. The V end lost 0 bases, the J end lost 5 bases, and 8 bases lay between the germline ends. The length of the CDR3 is 13 residues. CDR3 protein: CASSLAVRHEQYF. CDR3 nucleotides: TGTGCCAGCAGCTTAGCGGTCCGTCACGAGCAGTACTTC. Using reference TRBV7-2 and TRBJ2-7 for the parts outside the CDR3, the full variable domain is GAGVSQSPSNKVTEKGKDVELRCDPISGHTALYWYRQSLGQGLEFLIYFQGNSAPDKSGLPSDRFSAERTGGSVSTLTIQRTQQEDSAVYLCASSLAVRHEQYFGPGTRLTVT.

The genes are TRBV10-3 and TRBJ1-1, with TRBD1 as a possible D gene (5 bases). Germline values: CDR1 ENHRY, CDR2 SYGVKD. CDR3 length: 12 residues. V shed 4 bases and J shed 11 bases, with 14 bases lying between them. The CDR3 spells CAISASGGGAFF. CDR3 DNA sequence: TGTGCCATCAGTGCCTCGGGGGGTGGGGCTTTCTTT.

V and J are TRBV5-5 and TRBJ2-3, with unresolved D. Germline V gene sequence: CDR1 SGHKS, CDR2 YYEKEE (reference sequence). The CDR3 is 12 amino acids. Trimming cost V 6 bases and J 7 bases, with 12 bases left between them. The CDR3, as DNA: TGTGCCAGCATCACCCCGGCTTATACGCAGTATTTT. Protein sequence: CASITPAYTQYF.

The V and J genes are TRBV4-3 and TRBJ2-5; unclear D gene. Germline V gene sequence: CDR1 LGHNA, CDR2 YSLEER. V lost 4 bases to trimming and J lost 2 bases, with 8 bases between them. The CDR3 loop spans 13 amino acids. For the CDR3, the DNA is TGCGCCAGCAGCCCCGAGGTTCAAGAGACCCAGTACTTC. Its protein is CASSPEVQETQYF.